Listed here are 13 T cell receptor beta chains from one sample, sequenced in a study of beta chain features in type 1 diabetes. Sequenced material consisted of expressed TCRB transcripts (all of the isolated RNA was reverse transcribed). Measured with immunoSEQ multiplex PCR; TCRdb has only the in-frame clones, and not every one. The sample yields some 160,000 clones, around 8.3% seen once. These TCRs' antigens remain unknown. Whole-study results and caveats: Shorter TCRB CDR3s, moderately but significantly so, were found in Type 1 diabetes patients in all four CD4+ subsets.

The sequenced sample consisted of central memory CD4+ T cells from blood. The receptor set was obtained from a woman aged 18-29 years with type 1 diabetes.

This clone was seen a handful of times. The chain links TRBV7-9 to TRBJ1-6; TRBD1 is a possible D gene (6 bases). Germline lookup yields CDR1 SEHNR and CDR2 FQNEAQ (reference sequence). Trimming pared 1 base from V and 8 bases from J, leaving 9 bases between. The CDR3 spans 14 residues. The CDR3 sequence is CASSLGTAHSPLHF. The CDR3 nucleotides are TGTGCCAGCAGCTTAGGGACAGCCCATTCACCCCTCCACTTT.

There are a few counts of this clone. This chain links TRBV18 with TRBJ1-5; 7 bases are a match to TRBD1. CDR1 and CDR2 from the germline V gene are KGHSH and LQKENI. This CDR3 region has 13 residues. After removal of 6 bases from V and 7 bases from J, the junction contained 6 bases not matched to a gene. The CDR3 here is CASSRGQEQPQHF. As DNA, the CDR3 is TGTGCCAGCTCGAGGGGGCAGGAACAGCCCCAGCATTTT.

The V call is TRBV18, the J call TRBJ1-2, with TRBD1 matching over 8 bases. This CDR3 comprises 17 residues. Germline-derived CDR1 and CDR2 are KGHSH and LQKENI. After removal of 3 bases from V and 8 bases from J, the junction contained 17 bases not matched to a gene. DNA of the CDR3: TGTGCCAGCTCACCGACAGGGGATTCGGTAGTATGGAGCGGCTACACCTTC. It is translated as CASSPTGDSVVWSGYTF.

V usage is TRBV9 and J usage is TRBJ2-1; 14 bases map to TRBD2. Germline CDR1 reads SGDLS; CDR2 reads YYNGEE. The V and J ends lost 2 bases and 4 bases, in that order; junction bases with no gene match: 2. The CDR3 extends over 16 amino acids. CDR3 protein: CASSVRLAGGYNEQFF. As DNA, the CDR3 is TGTGCCAGCAGCGTGAGACTAGCGGGGGGGTACAATGAGCAGTTCTTC.

This clone was recorded a few times. The chain carries TRBV7-2 and TRBJ2-7; 8 nucleotides align to TRBD2. This CDR3 is 14 amino acids long. Germline loops: CDR1 SGHTA, CDR2 FQGNSA. With V trimmed by 5 bases and J by 3 bases, 6 bases remained unmatched. This chain's CDR3 is CASSPSGSHYEQYF. DNA for the CDR3: TGTGCCAGCAGCCCTAGCGGGTCCCACTACGAGCAGTACTTC. The full variable domain, rest sourced from reference TRBV7-2 and TRBJ2-7, is GAGVSQSPSNKVTEKGKDVELRCDPISGHTALYWYRQSLGQGLEFLIYFQGNSAPDKSGLPSDRFSAERTGGSVSTLTIQRTQQEDSAVYLCASSPSGSHYEQYFGPGTRLTVT.

This clone was counted a few times. The chain carries TRBV5-1 and TRBJ2-2; 7 nucleotides match TRBD1. Germline CDR1 SGHRS, CDR2 YFSETQ. The CDR3 is 15 amino acids. The V and J ends lost 4 bases and 4 bases, in that order; junction bases with no gene match: 7. As DNA, the CDR3 is TGCGCCAGCAGCACCCGACAGGGATCCACCGGGGAGCTGTTTTTT. This sequence encodes CASSTRQGSTGELFF. Full variable domain (missing parts from reference TRBV5-1 and TRBJ2-2): KAGVTQTPRYLIKTRGQQVTLSCSPISGHRSVSWYQQTPGQGLQFLFEYFSETQRNKGNFPGRFSGRQFSNSRSEMNVSTLELGDSALYLCASSTRQGSTGELFFGEGSRLTVL.

The rearrangement joins TRBV7-2 to TRBJ1-1, with D possibly being TRBD1 (6 bases). The CDR3 runs 14 residues. V was cut by 5 bases and J by 1 base, with 11 bases left in between. CDR1 SGHTA and CDR2 FQGNSA come from the germline V gene. The CDR3 region has the DNA TGTGCCAGCAGCATGGGACACGCGAACACTGAAGCTTTCTTT. It yields the protein CASSMGHANTEAFF.

This clone was counted a few times. The gene calls are TRBV18 and TRBJ2-3, with 7 nucleotides matching TRBD1. Germline V gives CDR1 KGHSH, CDR2 LQKENI. V shed 6 bases, J shed 2 bases, and the junction held 8 bases outside the gene matches. The CDR3 loop spans 15 amino acids. This CDR3 is CASSQGQILTDTQYF. DNA of the CDR3: TGTGCCAGCTCCCAGGGACAGATCCTCACAGATACGCAGTATTTT. Based on the CDR3 plus reference TRBV18 and TRBJ2-3, the full variable domain is NAGVMQNPRHLVRRRGQEARLRCSPMKGHSHVYWYRQLPEEGLKFMVYLQKENIIDESGMPKERFSAEFPKEGPSILRIQQVVRGDSAAYFCASSQGQILTDTQYFGPGTRLTVL.

J is TRBJ2-1 and V is TRBV11-2, with 8 bases identical to TRBD2. CDR3 size: 13 residues. J was trimmed by 15 bases and V by 5 bases; bases with no gene match: 12. Germline CDR1 and CDR2: SGHAT and FQNNGV. In nucleotides, the CDR3 is TGTGCCAGCAGCCCGGATATGGCGGGGGGCTCGTTCTTC. It yields the protein CASSPDMAGGSFF.

The chain uses TRBV7-2 and TRBJ2-5, with D tentatively TRBD1 (5 bases). Trimming shortened V by 3 bases and J by 4 bases, and 9 bases separated the two germline ends. The CDR3 totals 13 residues. Germline values: CDR1 SGHTA, CDR2 FQGNSA. CDR3 loop: CASSFRQLETQYF. The CDR3 DNA reads TGTGCCAGCAGCTTCCGACAGCTAGAGACCCAGTACTTC.

This clone has more than one count but fewer than ten. The rearrangement links TRBV29-1 to TRBJ1-1; weak D call: TRBD1 (5 bases). CDR1 is SQVTM and CDR2 is ANQGSEA in the germline V gene. This CDR3 has 11 residues. V was trimmed by 0 bases and J by 8 bases, leaving 7 bases between them. The CDR3 loop reads CSVEDPGEAFF. The CDR3 bases are TGCAGCGTTGAAGATCCAGGGGAAGCTTTCTTT.

This clone was detected only a few times. CDR3 coding DNA: TGTGCCAGTAGGCCGGCGGGACAGCTCAACTATGGCTACACCTTC. It codes for CASRPAGQLNYGYTF. The chain employs TRBV19 and TRBJ1-2; 7 positions agree with TRBD1. With 6 bases clipped from V and 2 bases from J, the junction kept 9 bases outside the gene matches. The germline V gene has CDR1 LNHDA and CDR2 SQIVND (reference sequence). The CDR3 length is 15 residues.

This chain connects TRBV18 to TRBJ1-1; D uncertain. The CDR3 has 13 residues. From germline, CDR1 is KGHSH and CDR2 LQKENI. V gave up 3 bases and J gave up 2 bases, with 7 bases separating them. CDR3 residues: CASSPYFNTEAFF. The CDR3 DNA sequence: TGTGCCAGCTCACCCTATTTTAACACTGAAGCTTTCTTT.